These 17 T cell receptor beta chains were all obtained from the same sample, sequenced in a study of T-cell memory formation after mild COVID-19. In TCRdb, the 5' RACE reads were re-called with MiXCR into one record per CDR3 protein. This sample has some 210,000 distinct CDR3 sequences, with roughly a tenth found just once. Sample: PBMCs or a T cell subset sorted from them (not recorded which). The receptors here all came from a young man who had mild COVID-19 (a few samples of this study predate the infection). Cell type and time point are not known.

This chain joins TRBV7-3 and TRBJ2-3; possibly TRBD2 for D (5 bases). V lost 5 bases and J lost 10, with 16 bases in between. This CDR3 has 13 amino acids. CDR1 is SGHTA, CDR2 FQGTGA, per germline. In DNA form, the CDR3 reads TGTGCCAGCAGCCTCGGCCCCACGCGGGCGCAGTATTTT. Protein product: CASSLGPTRAQYF.

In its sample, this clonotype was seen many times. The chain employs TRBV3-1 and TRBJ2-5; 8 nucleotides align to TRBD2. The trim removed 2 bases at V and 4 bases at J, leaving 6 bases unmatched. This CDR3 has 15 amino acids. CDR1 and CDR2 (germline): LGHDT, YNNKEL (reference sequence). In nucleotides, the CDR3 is TGTGCCAGCAGCCAACCGGGGGGGCCCACAGAGACCCAGTACTTC. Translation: CASSQPGGPTETQYF.

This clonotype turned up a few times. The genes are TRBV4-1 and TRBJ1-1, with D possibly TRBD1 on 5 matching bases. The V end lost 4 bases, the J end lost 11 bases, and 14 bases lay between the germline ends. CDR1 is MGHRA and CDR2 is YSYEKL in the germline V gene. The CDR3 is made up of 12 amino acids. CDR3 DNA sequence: TGCGCCAGCAGCCGGGCAGGGTTCAGGGCTTTCTTT. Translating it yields CASSRAGFRAFF.

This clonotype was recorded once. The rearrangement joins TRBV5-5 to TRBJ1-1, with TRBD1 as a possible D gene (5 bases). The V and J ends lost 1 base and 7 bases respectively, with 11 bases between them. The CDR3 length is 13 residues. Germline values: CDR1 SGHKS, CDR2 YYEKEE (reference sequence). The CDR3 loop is CASSLQGSYEAFF. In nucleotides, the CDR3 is TGTGCCAGCAGCTTGCAGGGCAGTTATGAAGCTTTCTTT.

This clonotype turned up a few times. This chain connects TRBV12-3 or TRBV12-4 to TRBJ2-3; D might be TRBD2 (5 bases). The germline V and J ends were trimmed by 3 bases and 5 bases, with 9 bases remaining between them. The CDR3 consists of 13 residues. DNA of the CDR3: TGTGCCAGCAGTTTCACCCGGGAAGATACGCAGTATTTT. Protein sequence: CASSFTREDTQYF.

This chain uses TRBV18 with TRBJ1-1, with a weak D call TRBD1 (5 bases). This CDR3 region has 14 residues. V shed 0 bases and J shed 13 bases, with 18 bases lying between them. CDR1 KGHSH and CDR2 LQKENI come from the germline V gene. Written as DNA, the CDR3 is TGTGCCAGCTCACCACCCTCACAACCTGGGGACGTTTTCTTT. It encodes CASSPPSQPGDVFF.

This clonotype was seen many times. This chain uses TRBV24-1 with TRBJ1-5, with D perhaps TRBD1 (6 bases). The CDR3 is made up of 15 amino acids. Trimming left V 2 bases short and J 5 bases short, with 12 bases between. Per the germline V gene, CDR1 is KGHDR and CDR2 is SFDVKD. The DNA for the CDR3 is TGTGCCACCAGTGATTCTACAGGGTGGGATCAGCCCCAGCATTTT. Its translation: CATSDSTGWDQPQHF.

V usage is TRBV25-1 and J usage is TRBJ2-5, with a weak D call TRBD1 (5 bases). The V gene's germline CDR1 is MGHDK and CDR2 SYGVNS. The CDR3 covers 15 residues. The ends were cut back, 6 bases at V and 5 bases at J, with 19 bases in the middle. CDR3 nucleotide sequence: TGTGCCAGCAGCAACCCAGGGCAAATGTGGGAGACCCAGTACTTC. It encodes CASSNPGQMWETQYF.

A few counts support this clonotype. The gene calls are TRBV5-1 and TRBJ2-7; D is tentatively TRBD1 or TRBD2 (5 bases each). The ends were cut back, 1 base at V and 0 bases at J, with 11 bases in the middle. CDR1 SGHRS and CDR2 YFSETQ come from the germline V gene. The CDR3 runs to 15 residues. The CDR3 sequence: CASSLFQGPSYEQYF. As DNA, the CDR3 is TGCGCCAGCAGCTTGTTCCAGGGACCCTCCTACGAGCAGTACTTC.

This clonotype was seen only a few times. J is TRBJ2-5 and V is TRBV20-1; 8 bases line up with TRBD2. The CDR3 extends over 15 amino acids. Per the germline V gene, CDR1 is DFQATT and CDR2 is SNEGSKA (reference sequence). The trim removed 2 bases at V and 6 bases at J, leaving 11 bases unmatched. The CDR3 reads CSARTGGGPQKTQYF. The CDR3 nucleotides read TGCAGTGCTAGAACCGGGGGGGGACCTCAAAAGACCCAGTACTTC.

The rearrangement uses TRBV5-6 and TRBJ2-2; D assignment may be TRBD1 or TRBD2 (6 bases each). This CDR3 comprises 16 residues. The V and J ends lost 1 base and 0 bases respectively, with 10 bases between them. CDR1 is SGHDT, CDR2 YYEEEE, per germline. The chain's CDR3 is CASSLIRGANTGELFF. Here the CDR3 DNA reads TGTGCCAGCAGCTTGATTAGGGGGGCGAACACCGGGGAGCTGTTTTTT. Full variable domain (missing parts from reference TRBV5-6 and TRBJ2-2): DAGVTQSPTHLIKTRGQQVTLRCSPKSGHDTVSWYQQALGQGPQFIFQYYEEEERQRGNFPDRFSGHQFPNYSSELNVNALLLGDSALYLCASSLIRGANTGELFFGEGSRLTVL.

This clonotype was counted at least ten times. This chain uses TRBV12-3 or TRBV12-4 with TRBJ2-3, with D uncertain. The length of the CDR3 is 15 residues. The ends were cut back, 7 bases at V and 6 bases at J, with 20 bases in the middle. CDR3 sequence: CASNLGRTTPDTQYF. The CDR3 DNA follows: TGTGCCAGCAACCTTGGCAGGACCACCCCCGATACGCAGTATTTT.

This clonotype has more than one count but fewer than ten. The CDR3 nucleotides read TGTGCCACCAGTGCCGCGACAGGGGGGGTCGGGGAGCTGTTTTTT. It encodes CATSAATGGVGELFF. The J gene is TRBJ2-2, the V gene TRBV24-1; 9 bases align to TRBD1. J gave up 7 bases and V 5 bases, and 7 bases lay outside the gene matches. CDR1 and CDR2 from the germline V gene are KGHDR and SFDVKD. CDR3 size: 15 residues.

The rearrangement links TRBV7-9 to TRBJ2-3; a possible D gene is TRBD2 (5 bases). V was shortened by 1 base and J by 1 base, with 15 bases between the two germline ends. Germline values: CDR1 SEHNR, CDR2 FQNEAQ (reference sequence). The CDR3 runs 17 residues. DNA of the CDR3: TGTGCCAGCAGCTTAGACGTGAGGGCCATCGGCACAGATACGCAGTATTTT. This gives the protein CASSLDVRAIGTDTQYF.

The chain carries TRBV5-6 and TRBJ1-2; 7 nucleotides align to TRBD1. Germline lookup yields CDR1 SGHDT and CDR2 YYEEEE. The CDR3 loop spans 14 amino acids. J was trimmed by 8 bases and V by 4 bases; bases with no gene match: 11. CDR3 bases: TGTGCCAGCAGCGTTGGACAGGAGCGGCCCGGCTACACCTTC. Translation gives CASSVGQERPGYTF.

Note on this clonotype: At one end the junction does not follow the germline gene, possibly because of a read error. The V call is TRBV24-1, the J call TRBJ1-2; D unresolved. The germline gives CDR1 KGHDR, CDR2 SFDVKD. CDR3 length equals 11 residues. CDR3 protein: CATGEGGGYTF. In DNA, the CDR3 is TGTGCCACCGGTGAGGGCGGGGGCTACACCTTC.

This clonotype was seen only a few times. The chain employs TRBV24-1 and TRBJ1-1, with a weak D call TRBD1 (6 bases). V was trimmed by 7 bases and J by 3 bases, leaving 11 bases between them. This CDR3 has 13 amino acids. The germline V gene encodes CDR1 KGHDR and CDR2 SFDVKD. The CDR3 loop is CATRRGADTEAFF. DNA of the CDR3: TGTGCCACCAGACGGGGGGCGGACACTGAAGCTTTCTTT.